The clone carrying this T cell receptor beta chain appeared a single time. This sample was taken from a study of blood T cell repertoires in COVID-19. Across the whole study: The cDNA or gDNA used as material had been derived from T cells, B-cell-depleted T cells, or PBMCs.

In the authors' methods: Quantification of nucleated cells was approximated via reference gene primer amplification. Assay used: immunoSEQ multiplex PCR; TCRdb lists only in-frame clones, some missing. The D gene and trimming were derived from the DNA, and the V and J assignments and clone size from that table. The sample contains around 310,000 clones, 80% to 95% of which appear only once. Patients of the Seattle cohort, enrolled during active infection, were followed longitudinally. CDR3 length equals 17 residues. The germline CDR1 and CDR2 sequences are SGHTA and FQGNSA. Unmatched junction bases numbered 10, after V lost 3 bases and J lost 2 bases.

Sample: peripheral blood. The receptor comes from a woman in her 30s with COVID-19, enrolled during active disease. The chain is built from TRBV7-2 and TRBJ1-1; 9 nucleotides align to TRBD1. Written as DNA, the CDR3 is TGTGCCAGCAGCTTTAGTTTGGGACAGGGCCATAACACTGAAGCTTTCTTT. Its protein product is CASSFSLGQGHNTEAFF.